Each of the 2 T cell receptor beta chains below was sequenced from the same sample in a study of blood T cell repertoires in COVID-19. Clones were read by immunoSEQ multiplex PCR, and TCRdb kept only the in-frame ones, dropping some. The sample shows 100,000 to 150,000 clones, roughly 87% of them seen only once. The source material was peripheral blood. Receptor source: a man at least 80 years old with active or convalescent COVID-19.

This chain uses TRBV19 with TRBJ1-3; 7 bases line up with TRBD1. CDR1 and CDR2 (germline): LNHDA, SQIVND (reference sequence). The CDR3 spans 17 residues. The V segment lost 3 bases and the J segment 4 bases; nucleotides outside the gene matches: 12. In DNA, the CDR3 is TGTGCCAGTAGTATCACAGGGGTTTCACGTGGAGGAAACACCATATATTTT. Amino acid sequence: CASSITGVSRGGNTIYF.

J is TRBJ2-3 and V is TRBV7-7; D is possibly TRBD2 (6 bases). The ends were cut back, 2 bases at V and 5 bases at J, with 8 bases in the middle. Germline V gives CDR1 SSHAT, CDR2 FNYEAQ (reference sequence). This CDR3 contains 13 residues. CDR3 amino acids: CASSLYGGDTQYF. Written as DNA, the CDR3 is TGTGCCAGCAGCTTATACGGGGGAGATACGCAGTATTTT.